One sample yielded the 23 T cell receptor beta chains listed below, sequenced in a study of cytomegalovirus exposure and HLA in healthy donors (dated by TCRdb to 2016 to 2017). Libraries came from the immunoSEQ multiplex PCR assay. For the multiplex PCR, a mixture combining 60 forward primers for TCR Vbeta segments and 13 reverse primers for TCR Jbeta segments was used. TCRdb took over this immuneACCESS table, retaining in-frame rearrangements with V and J assigned. Such tables are incomplete; in checked studies, under half of the missing clones stem from an unresolved V gene, and the remainder is unexplained. In all, the sample holds some 100,000 clones, and roughly three quarters of those were seen once. Clones ranked in the top ten supply over 3.5% of the sample. Sequenced sample: PBMCs. The receptor source for this set is a woman in her forties or fifties in good health and CMV-seropositive.

This chain joins TRBV11-2 and TRBJ2-7; unclear D gene. Per germline, CDR1 SGHAT and CDR2 FQNNGV. The CDR3 loop spans 13 amino acids. Trimming left V 1 base short and J 5 bases short, with 9 bases between. The CDR3 sequence is CASSLGRKNEQYF. CDR3 bases: TGTGCCAGCAGCTTAGGCAGGAAAAACGAGCAGTACTTC.

The chain carries TRBV14 and TRBJ1-5; D may be TRBD1 (5 bases). V lost 2 bases and J lost 0, with 23 bases in between. The CDR3 extends over 20 amino acids. Germline loops: CDR1 SGHDN, CDR2 FVKESK. The CDR3 is CASSQNGYRSKSYSNQPQHF. The CDR3, as DNA: TGTGCCAGCAGCCAAAATGGTTACAGGTCGAAGAGCTATAGCAATCAGCCCCAGCATTTT.

This clone has only a few counts. The chain is built from TRBV7-9 and TRBJ1-5, with D perhaps matching TRBD1 (6 bases). V was cut by 4 bases and J by 7 bases, with 8 bases left in between. This CDR3 region has 12 residues. Germline CDR1 and CDR2: SEHNR and FQNEAQ (reference sequence). The CDR3 DNA follows: TGTGCCAGCAGCTCCAGGGGACAGCCCCAGCATTTT. Amino acid sequence: CASSSRGQPQHF.

J is TRBJ1-2 and V is TRBV4-1, with D maybe TRBD1 (5 bases). Deletions cut 4 bases from V and 4 bases from J, with 13 bases between. The CDR3 has 14 residues. Germline V gene sequence: CDR1 MGHRA, CDR2 YSYEKL. CDR3 in DNA: TGCGCCAGCAGCCCTTCCAGGGAAGCCTATGGCTACACCTTC. Protein: CASSPSREAYGYTF.

The chain links TRBV21-1 to TRBJ1-5; the D call TRBD1 from the table was never checked on the DNA. TRBV21-1 is given as a pseudogene. This CDR3 region has 14 residues. The CDR3 sequence is CASGRDSSNQPQHF. CDR3 DNA sequence: TGTGCCAGCGGCCGGGACAGTAGCAATCAGCCCCAGCATTTT.

V gene TRBV2 combines with J gene TRBJ2-7, with 8 bases that match TRBD1. V shed 1 base and J 3 bases; nucleotides not matched to a gene: 2. The CDR3 sequence is 14 residues long. Germline V gene sequence: CDR1 SNHLY, CDR2 FYNNEI. The DNA for the CDR3 is TGTGCCAGCAGTGAAGGGACAGGGATCTACGAGCAGTACTTC. This encodes CASSEGTGIYEQYF.

The chain uses TRBV27 and TRBJ2-3, with D possibly being TRBD1 (6 bases). This CDR3 has 14 residues. The germline V gene encodes CDR1 MNHEY and CDR2 SMNVEV (reference sequence). V was shortened by 5 bases and J by 0 bases, with 9 bases between the two germline ends. CDR3: CASSPGTSTDTQYF. CDR3 DNA: TGTGCCAGCAGTCCCGGGACAAGCACAGATACGCAGTATTTT.

The genes are TRBV5-4 and TRBJ2-2; weak D call: TRBD1 (7 bases). V was clipped by 0 bases and J by 7 bases, with 16 bases between them. There are 16 residues in the CDR3. CDR1 and CDR2 from the germline V gene are SGHNT and YYREEE (reference sequence). The DNA for the CDR3 is TGTGCCAGCAGCTTGGGCAGGGGGGCGCGGGACGGGGAGCTGTTTTTT. Its translation is CASSLGRGARDGELFF.

This chain joins TRBV4-1 and TRBJ1-4, with D possibly being TRBD1 (5 bases). Germline loops: CDR1 MGHRA, CDR2 YSYEKL. V gave up 1 base and J gave up 5 bases, with 11 bases separating them. CDR3 size: 15 residues. CDR3 coding DNA: TGCGCCAGCAGCCAAGTGAGCCAGGGAAATGAAAAACTGTTTTTT. Its protein is CASSQVSQGNEKLFF.

The chain is built from TRBV11-2 and TRBJ2-5, with 12 bases identical to TRBD2. The end of the DNA fits TRBJ2-7 better, so the J call may be wrong. The CDR3 is 15 amino acids. The germline V gene encodes CDR1 SGHAT and CDR2 FQNNGV. The CDR3: CASSLGLAGAYEQYF. CDR3 sequence (DNA): TGTGCCAGCAGCTTAGGACTAGCGGGAGCCTACGAGCAGTACTTC.

The chain employs TRBV4-1 and TRBJ1-6; 10 positions match TRBD1. The germline V gene has CDR1 MGHRA and CDR2 YSYEKL. V was pared by 0 bases and J by 6 bases, with 2 bases of the junction left unmatched. The CDR3 sequence is 16 residues long. This CDR3 reads CASSQDRTGGNSPLHF. The CDR3 nucleotides read TGCGCCAGCAGCCAAGATCGGACAGGGGGTAATTCACCCCTCCACTTT.

This clone was counted between two and nine times. The rearrangement links TRBV29-1 to TRBJ2-5, with 11 bases that match TRBD2. With 2 bases clipped from V and 4 bases from J, the junction kept 18 bases outside the gene matches. CDR1 is SQVTM, CDR2 ANQGSEA, per germline. The CDR3 covers 19 residues. CDR3 nucleotide sequence: TGCAGCGTTGAATCCGCCGTACTAGCGGGAGCCCAGCGTCCAGAGACCCAGTACTTC. Residues: CSVESAVLAGAQRPETQYF.

V usage is TRBV9 and J usage is TRBJ2-4; 8 nucleotides agree with TRBD2. The CDR3 is 17 amino acids. V trimming: 6 bases; J trimming: 0 bases; junction bases outside the gene matches: 11. Germline V gene data show CDR1 as SGDLS and CDR2 as YYNGEE. CDR3 loop: CASNRDAGGKAKNIQYF. CDR3 bases: TGTGCCAGCAACCGTGATGCGGGAGGTAAAGCCAAAAACATTCAGTACTTC.

The chain has TRBV14 and TRBJ1-3; D not certain. Trimming took off 1 base at V and 2 bases at J, with 3 bases between the two ends. The germline V gene has CDR1 SGHDN and CDR2 FVKESK. The CDR3 has 13 residues. The CDR3 DNA reads TGTGCCAGCAGCCAAGCTGCTGGAAACACCATATATTTT. It is translated as CASSQAAGNTIYF.

This chain uses TRBV9 with TRBJ2-2; TRBD1 is a possible D gene (6 bases). Germline values: CDR1 SGDLS, CDR2 YYNGEE. With 5 bases removed from V and 7 bases from J, the gap between germline ends came to 9 bases. The CDR3 contains 12 residues. DNA for the CDR3: TGTGCCAGCAGTACAGGGAACGGGGAGCTGTTTTTT. Protein product: CASSTGNGELFF.

The rearrangement uses TRBV2 and TRBJ2-3; 12 bases match TRBD2. Germline V gene data show CDR1 as SNHLY and CDR2 as FYNNEI. With V trimmed by 4 bases and J by 2 bases, 16 bases remained unmatched. The CDR3 runs 20 residues. The CDR3 DNA follows: TGTGCCAGCAGTGGGCCCGCTCCCATGACTAGCGGGGGAACCACAGATACGCAGTATTTT. The encoded protein is CASSGPAPMTSGGTTDTQYF.

V is TRBV7-9 and J is TRBJ1-1; 8 positions match TRBD1. V lost 4 bases and J lost 2; bases outside the gene matches: 6. This CDR3 has 15 residues. CDR1 and CDR2 from the germline V gene are SEHNR and FQNEAQ (reference sequence). Written as DNA, the CDR3 is TGTGCCAGCAGCTCCCAGACAGGGGTTAACACTGAAGCTTTCTTT. Translation: CASSSQTGVNTEAFF.

This clone was found a few times. The chain carries TRBV5-4 and TRBJ1-5, with D possibly being TRBD1 (5 bases). With 3 bases removed from V and 3 bases from J, the gap between germline ends came to 7 bases. Germline V gene data show CDR1 as SGHNT and CDR2 as YYREEE (reference sequence). The CDR3 contains 13 residues. The CDR3 DNA reads TGTGCCAGCAGCTCGGACATCAATCAGCCCCAGCATTTT. Amino acid sequence: CASSSDINQPQHF. Full variable domain (rest looked up from reference TRBV5-4 and TRBJ1-5): ETGVTQSPTHLIKTRGQQVTLRCSSQSGHNTVSWYQQALGQGPQFIFQYYREEENGRGNFPPRFSGLQFPNYSSELNVNALELDDSALYLCASSSDINQPQHFGDGTRLSIL.

The chain's CDR3 is CASSVGQGGGYGYTF. For the CDR3, the DNA is TGTGCCAGCAGCGTCGGACAGGGAGGCGGCTATGGCTACACCTTC. The chain couples TRBV11-2 to TRBJ1-2; 8 bases are shared with TRBD1. Germline V gives CDR1 SGHAT, CDR2 FQNNGV. This CDR3 contains 15 residues. Trimming cost V 5 bases and J 4 bases; bases outside gene matches: 9.

The chain joins TRBV13 to TRBJ1-1; possible D gene TRBD1, 5 bases. Per germline, CDR1 PRHDT and CDR2 FYEKMQ (reference sequence). This CDR3 has 14 residues. The V gene lost 0 bases and the J gene lost 5 bases, with 10 bases spanning the gap. This CDR3 reads CASSLGQVGTEAFF. The CDR3 DNA reads as TGTGCCAGCAGCTTAGGACAGGTGGGGACTGAAGCTTTCTTT.

The chain recombines TRBV5-6 with TRBJ2-7; 9 nucleotides agree with TRBD1. The CDR3 has 18 amino acids. Germline V gene sequence: CDR1 SGHDT, CDR2 YYEEEE. With V trimmed by 2 bases and J by 0 bases, 12 bases remained unmatched. CDR3 in amino acids: CASSFRGQGTRSSYEQYF. The CDR3, as DNA: TGTGCCAGCAGCTTTAGGGGACAGGGCACGAGGAGCTCCTACGAGCAGTACTTC.

The chain links TRBV7-2 to TRBJ2-7; D unclear. CDR1 is SGHTA and CDR2 is FQGNSA in the germline V gene. Trimming left V 5 bases short and J 3 bases short, with 11 bases between. The CDR3 totals 13 residues. CDR3 in DNA: TGTGCCAGCAGCCCCAGCGAAAACTACGAGCAGTACTTC. It encodes CASSPSENYEQYF.

This chain joins TRBV5-1 and TRBJ1-1; 7 positions match TRBD1. V shed 4 bases, J shed 4 bases, and the junction held 4 bases outside the gene matches. The CDR3 sequence is 13 residues long. Germline loops: CDR1 SGHRS, CDR2 YFSETQ. CDR3 DNA sequence: TGCGCCAGCAGCATGGGGACAGTCACTGAAGCTTTCTTT. This encodes CASSMGTVTEAFF.